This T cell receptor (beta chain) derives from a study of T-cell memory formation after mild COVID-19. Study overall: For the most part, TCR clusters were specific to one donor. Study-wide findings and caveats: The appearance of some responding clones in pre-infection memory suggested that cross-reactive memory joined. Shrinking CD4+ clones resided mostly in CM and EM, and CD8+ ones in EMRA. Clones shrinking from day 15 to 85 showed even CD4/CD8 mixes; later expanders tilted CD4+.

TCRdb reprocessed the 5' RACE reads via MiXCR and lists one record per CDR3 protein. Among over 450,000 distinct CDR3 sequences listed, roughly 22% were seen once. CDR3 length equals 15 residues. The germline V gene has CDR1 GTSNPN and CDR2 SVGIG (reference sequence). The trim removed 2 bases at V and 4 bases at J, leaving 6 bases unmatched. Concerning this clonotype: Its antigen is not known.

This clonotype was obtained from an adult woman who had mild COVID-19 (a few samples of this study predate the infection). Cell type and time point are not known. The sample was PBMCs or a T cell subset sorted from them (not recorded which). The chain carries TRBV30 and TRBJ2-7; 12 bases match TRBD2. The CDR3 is CAWSPGLAGRYEQYF. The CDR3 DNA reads TGTGCCTGGAGTCCCGGACTAGCGGGGAGGTACGAGCAGTACTTC.